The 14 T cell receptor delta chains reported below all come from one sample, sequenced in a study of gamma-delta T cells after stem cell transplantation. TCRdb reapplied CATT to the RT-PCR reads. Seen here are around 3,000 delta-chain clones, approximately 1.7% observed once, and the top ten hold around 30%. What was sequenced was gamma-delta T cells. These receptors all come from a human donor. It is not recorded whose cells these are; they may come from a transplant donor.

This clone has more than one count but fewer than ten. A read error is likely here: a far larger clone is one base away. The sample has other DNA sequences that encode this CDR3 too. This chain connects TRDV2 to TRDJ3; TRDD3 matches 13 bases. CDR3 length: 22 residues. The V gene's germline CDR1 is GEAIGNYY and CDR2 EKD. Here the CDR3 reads CACDTLTGGYAAASWDTRQMFF. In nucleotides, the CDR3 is TGTGCCTGCGACACTCTGACTGGGGGATACGCCGCGGCATCCTGGGACACCCGACAGATGTTTTTC.

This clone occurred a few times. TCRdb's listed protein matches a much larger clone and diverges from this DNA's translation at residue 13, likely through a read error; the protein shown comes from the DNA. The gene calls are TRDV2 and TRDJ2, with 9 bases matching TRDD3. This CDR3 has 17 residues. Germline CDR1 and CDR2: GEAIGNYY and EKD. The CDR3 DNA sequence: TGTGCCTGTGACTCCTTGGGGGATAAGGCTTTGACAACACAACTCTTCTTT. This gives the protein CACDSLGDKALTTQLFF.

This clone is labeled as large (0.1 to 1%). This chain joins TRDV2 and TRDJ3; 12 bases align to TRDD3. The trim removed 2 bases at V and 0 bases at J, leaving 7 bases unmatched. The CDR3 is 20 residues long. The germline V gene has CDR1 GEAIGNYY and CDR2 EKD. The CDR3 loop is CACDSNWGILSSWDTRQMFF. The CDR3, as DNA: TGTGCCTGTGACAGTAACTGGGGGATACTGAGCTCCTGGGACACCCGACAGATGTTTTTC.

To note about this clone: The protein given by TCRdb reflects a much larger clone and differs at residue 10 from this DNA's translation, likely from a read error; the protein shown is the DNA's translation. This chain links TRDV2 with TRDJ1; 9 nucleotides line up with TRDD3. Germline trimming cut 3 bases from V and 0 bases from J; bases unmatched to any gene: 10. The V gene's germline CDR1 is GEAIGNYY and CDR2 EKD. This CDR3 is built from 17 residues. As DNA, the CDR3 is TGTGCCTGTGACGGACTGGGGGACCTTTTTAACACCGATAAACTCATCTTT. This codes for CACDGLGDLFNTDKLIF.

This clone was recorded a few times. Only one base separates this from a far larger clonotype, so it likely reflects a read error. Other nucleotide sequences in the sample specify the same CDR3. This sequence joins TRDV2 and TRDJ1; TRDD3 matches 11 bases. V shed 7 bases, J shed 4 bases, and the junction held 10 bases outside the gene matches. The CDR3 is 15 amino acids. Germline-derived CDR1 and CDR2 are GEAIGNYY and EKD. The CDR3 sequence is CACLLLGDKGDKLIF. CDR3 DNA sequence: TGTGCCTGCCTTCTACTGGGGGATAAGGGCGATAAACTCATCTTT.

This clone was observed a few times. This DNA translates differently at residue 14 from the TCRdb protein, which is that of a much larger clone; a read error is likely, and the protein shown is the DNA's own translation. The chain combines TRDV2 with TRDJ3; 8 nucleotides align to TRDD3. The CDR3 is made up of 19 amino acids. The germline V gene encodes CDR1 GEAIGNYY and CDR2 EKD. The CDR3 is CACDATGGLSSWDIRQMFF. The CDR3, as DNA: TGTGCCTGTGACGCTACTGGGGGGCTAAGCTCCTGGGACATCCGACAGATGTTTTTC.

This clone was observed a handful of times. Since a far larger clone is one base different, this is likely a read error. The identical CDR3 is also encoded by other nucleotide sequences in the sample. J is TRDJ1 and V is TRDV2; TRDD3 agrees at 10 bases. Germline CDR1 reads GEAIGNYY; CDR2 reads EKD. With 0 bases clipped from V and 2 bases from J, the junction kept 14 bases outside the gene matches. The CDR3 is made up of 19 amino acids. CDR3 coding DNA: TGTGCCTGTGACACCGTCCACCGTCTGGGGGATATTGTAACCGATAAACTCATCTTT. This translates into CACDTVHRLGDIVTDKLIF.

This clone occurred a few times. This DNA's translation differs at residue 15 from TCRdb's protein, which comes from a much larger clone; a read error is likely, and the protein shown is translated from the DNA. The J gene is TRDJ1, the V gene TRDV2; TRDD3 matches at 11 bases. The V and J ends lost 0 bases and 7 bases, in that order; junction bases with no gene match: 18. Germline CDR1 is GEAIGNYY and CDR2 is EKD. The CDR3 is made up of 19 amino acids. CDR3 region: CACDTVLLGDTQNHGKLIF. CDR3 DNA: TGTGCCTGTGACACCGTACTCCTGGGGGATACTCAGAACCACGGTAAACTCATCTTT.

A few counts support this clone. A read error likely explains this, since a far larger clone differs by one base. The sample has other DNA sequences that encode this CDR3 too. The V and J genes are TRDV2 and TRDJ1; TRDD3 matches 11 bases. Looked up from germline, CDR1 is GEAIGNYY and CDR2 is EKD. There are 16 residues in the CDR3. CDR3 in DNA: TGTGCTTGTGACAGTGTGGGGGATACGAGGACCGATAAACTCATCTTT. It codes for CACDSVGDTRTDKLIF.

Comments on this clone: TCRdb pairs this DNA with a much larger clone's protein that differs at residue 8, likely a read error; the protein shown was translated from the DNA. The CDR3 spells CACDAVLEDTRDTDKLIF. CDR3 nucleotide sequence: TGTGCCTGTGACGCCGTACTGGAGGATACGCGGGACACCGATAAACTCATCTTT. The rearrangement links TRDV2 to TRDJ1, with 7 bases lining up with TRDD3. This CDR3 comprises 18 residues. Germline V gives CDR1 GEAIGNYY, CDR2 EKD. Losses at the gene ends were 3 bases for V and 0 bases for J; bases not matched to a gene: 15.

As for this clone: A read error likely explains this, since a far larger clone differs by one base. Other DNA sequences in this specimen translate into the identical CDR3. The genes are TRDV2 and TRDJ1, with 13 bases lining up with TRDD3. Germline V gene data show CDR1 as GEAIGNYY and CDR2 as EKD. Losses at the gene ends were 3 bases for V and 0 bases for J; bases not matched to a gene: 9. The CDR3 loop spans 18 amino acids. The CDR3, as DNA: TGTGCCTGTGACGCCGTACTGGGGGATACGCGAGACACCGATAAACTCATCTTT. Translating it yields CACDAVLGDTRDTDKLIF.

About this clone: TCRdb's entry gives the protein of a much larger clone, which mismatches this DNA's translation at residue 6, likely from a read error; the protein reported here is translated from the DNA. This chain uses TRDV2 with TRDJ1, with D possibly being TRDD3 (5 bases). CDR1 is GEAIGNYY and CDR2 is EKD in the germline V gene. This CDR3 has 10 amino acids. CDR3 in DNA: TGTGCCTGTGACACCCTGTACTGGTTCTTT. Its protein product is CACDTLYWFF.

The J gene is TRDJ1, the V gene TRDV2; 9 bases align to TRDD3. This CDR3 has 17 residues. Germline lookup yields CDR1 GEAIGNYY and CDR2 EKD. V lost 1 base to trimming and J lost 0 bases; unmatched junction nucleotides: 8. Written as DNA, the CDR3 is TGTGCCTGTGACACGCTGACTGGGGGAGGGTACACCGATAAACTCATCTTT. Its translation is CACDTLTGGGYTDKLIF.

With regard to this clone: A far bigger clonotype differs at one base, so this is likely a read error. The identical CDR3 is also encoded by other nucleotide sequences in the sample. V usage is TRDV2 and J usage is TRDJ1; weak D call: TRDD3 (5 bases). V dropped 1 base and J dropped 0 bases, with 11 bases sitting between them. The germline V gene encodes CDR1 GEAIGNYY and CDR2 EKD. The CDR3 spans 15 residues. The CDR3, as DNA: TGTGCCTGTGACACTGTCGGGGAGAACACCGATAAACTCATCTTT. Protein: CACDTVGENTDKLIF.